This T cell receptor (beta chain) stems from a study of glioma-infiltrating T cells after dendritic cell vaccination. Repertoires were generated with immunoSEQ multiplex PCR, while TCRdb's copy carries only in-frame clones and drops some. The sample holds roughly 100,000 clones, 81% seen once. Between the trimmed V and J ends, which lost 3 bases and 2 bases, there was a span of 9 bases. Per germline, CDR1 SGHRS and CDR2 YFSETQ. The CDR3 extends over 13 amino acids. The origin of this receptor is a human donor with glioblastoma. This chain joins TRBV5-1 and TRBJ2-7; D might be TRBD1 (6 bases). The sequenced sample was blood, obtained before dendritic cell vaccination. CDR3 residues: CASSSQGTYEQYF. The CDR3 DNA reads as TGCGCCAGCAGCTCTCAGGGGACCTACGAGCAGTACTTC.